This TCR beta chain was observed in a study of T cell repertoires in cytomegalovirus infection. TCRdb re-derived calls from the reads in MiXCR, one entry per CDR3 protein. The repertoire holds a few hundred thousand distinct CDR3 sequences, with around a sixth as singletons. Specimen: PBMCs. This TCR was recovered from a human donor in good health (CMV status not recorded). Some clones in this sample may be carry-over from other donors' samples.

In nucleotides, the CDR3 is TGTGCCAGCAGCTCCGGGGGGCCTGGCGCGGAGCAGTACTTC. Its translation is CASSSGGPGAEQYF. V and J are TRBV12-3 or TRBV12-4 and TRBJ2-7; a weak D match, TRBD2 (7 bases). The V end lost 6 bases, the J end lost 7 bases, and 19 bases lay between the germline ends. The CDR3 covers 14 residues.